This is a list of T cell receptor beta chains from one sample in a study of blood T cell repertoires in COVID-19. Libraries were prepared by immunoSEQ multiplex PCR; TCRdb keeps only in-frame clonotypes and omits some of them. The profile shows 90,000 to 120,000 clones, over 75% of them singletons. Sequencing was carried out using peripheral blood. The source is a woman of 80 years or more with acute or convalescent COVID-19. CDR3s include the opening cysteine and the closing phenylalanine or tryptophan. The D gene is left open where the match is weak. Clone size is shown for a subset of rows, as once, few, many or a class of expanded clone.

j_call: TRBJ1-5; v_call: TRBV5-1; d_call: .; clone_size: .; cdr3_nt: TGCGCCAGCAGCTTGGACTCGGGCAATCAGCCCCAGCATTTT; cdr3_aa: CASSLDSGNQPQHF
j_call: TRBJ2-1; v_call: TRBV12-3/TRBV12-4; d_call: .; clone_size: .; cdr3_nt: TGTGCCAGCAGTCCGATAGGGGGTGATGAGCAGTTCTTC; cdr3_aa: CASSPIGGDEQFF
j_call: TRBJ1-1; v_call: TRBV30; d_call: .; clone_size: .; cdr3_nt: TGTGCCTGGAGTGTACGAGGGAGCTCTGAAGCTTTCTTT; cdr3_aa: CAWSVRGSSEAFF
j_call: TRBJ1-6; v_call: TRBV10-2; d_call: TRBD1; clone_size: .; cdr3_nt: TGCGCCAGCCGGGAGGGACAGGGGCCCGGCCGCTATAATTCACCCCTCCACTTT; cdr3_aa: CASREGQGPGRYNSPLHF
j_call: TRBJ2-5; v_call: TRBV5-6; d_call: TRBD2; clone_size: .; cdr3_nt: TGTGCCAGCAGCTTTGGGGGACTAGCGGAGACCCAGTACTTC; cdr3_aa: CASSFGGLAETQYF
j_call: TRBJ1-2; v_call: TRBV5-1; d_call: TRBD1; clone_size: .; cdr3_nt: TGCGCCAGCAGCCCTCGGACAGGATATCTGACGGACTATGGCTACACCTTC; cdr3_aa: CASSPRTGYLTDYGYTF
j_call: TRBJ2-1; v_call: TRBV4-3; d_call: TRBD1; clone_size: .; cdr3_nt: TGCGCCAGCAGTACCGGAACAGGGGGTTTTAATGAGCAGTTCTTC; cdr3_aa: CASSTGTGGFNEQFF
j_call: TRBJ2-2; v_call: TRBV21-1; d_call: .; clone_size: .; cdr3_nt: TGTGCCAGCAGCACTGGGGACAGGGTCCTCCTTTCAACCACCGGGGAGCTGTTTTTT; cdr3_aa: CASSTGDRVLLSTTGELFF
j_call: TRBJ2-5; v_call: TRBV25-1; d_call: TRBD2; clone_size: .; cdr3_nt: TGTGCCAGCAGTGACCACTCAGCGGGGGGGCCGGAGACCCAGTACTTC; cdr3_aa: CASSDHSAGGPETQYF
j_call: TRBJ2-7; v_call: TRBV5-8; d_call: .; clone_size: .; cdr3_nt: TGTGCCAGCAGCCACCCGGGTGAGCAGTACTTC; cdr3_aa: CASSHPGEQYF
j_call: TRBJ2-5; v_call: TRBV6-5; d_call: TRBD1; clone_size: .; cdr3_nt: TGTGCCAGCGGACAGGGGGCTCGAGAGACCCAGTACTTC; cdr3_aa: CASGQGARETQYF
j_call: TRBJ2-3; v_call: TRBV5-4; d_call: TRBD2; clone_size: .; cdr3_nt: TGTGCCAGCAGCTTCGCCGGGAGGGTAGCGGGGGGGACAGATACGCAGTATTTT; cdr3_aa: CASSFAGRVAGGTDTQYF
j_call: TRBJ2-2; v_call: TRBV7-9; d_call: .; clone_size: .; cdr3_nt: TGTGCCAGCAGCTTAGTTTCGGGAGCCGGGGAGCTGTTTTTT; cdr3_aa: CASSLVSGAGELFF
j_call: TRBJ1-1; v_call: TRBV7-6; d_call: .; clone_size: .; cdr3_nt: TGTGCCAGCAGCTTATTAGAGAACACTGAAGCTTTCTTT; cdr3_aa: CASSLLENTEAFF
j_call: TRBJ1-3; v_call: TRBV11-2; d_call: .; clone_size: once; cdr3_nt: TGTGCCAGCAGCCCAGGGAGGGTGGAGCCTGGAAACACCATATATTTT; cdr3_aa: CASSPGRVEPGNTIYF
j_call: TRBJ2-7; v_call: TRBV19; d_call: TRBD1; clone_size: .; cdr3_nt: TGTGCCAGTAGTATCGGGACAGGCTACGAGCAGTACTTC; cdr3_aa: CASSIGTGYEQYF
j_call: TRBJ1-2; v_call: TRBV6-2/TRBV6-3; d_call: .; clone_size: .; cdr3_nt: TGTGCCAGCAGCAGGGGATTCTATGGCTACACCTTC; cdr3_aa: CASSRGFYGYTF
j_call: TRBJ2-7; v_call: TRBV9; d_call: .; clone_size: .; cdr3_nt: TGTGCCAGCAGCCCTCTATCGGGCGGGGCCTACGAGCAGTACTTC; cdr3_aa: CASSPLSGGAYEQYF
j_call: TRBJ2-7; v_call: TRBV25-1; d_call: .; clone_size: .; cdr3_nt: TGTGCCAGCAGTGGTTATTACGAGCAGTACTTC; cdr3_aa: CASSGYYEQYF
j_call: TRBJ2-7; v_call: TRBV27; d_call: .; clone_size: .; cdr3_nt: TGTGCCAGCAGTTCCCAGTCTGGATCTAGGAACTACGAGCAGTACTTC; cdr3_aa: CASSSQSGSRNYEQYF
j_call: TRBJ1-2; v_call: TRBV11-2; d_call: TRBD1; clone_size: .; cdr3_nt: TGTGCCAGCAGCTTCCACAGGGGTACTAACTATGGCTACACCTTC; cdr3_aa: CASSFHRGTNYGYTF
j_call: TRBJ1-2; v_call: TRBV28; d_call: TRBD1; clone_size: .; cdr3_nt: TGTGCCAGCAGTTTACGTGACTCCGGGACAGGCTATGGCTACACCTTC; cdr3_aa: CASSLRDSGTGYGYTF
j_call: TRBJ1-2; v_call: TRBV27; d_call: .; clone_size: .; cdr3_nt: TGTGCCAGCAGGTCCCTCGGGGGGTACTATGGCTACACCTTC; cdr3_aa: CASRSLGGYYGYTF
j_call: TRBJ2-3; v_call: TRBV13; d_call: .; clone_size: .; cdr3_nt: TGTGCCAGCAGCTTAGCCGTAGGACAAGGCACAGATACGCAGTATTTT; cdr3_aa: CASSLAVGQGTDTQYF
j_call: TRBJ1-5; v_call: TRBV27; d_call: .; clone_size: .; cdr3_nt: TGTGCCAGCAGTTTGAGCTACCATCAGCCCCAGCATTTT; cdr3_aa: CASSLSYHQPQHF
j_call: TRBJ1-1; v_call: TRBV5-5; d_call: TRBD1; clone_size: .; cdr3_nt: TGTGCCAGCAGCCTACAGGGGGCTTACACTGAAGCTTTCTTT; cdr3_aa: CASSLQGAYTEAFF
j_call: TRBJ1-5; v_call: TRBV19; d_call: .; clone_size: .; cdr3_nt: TGTGCCAGTAGTATTTCCAGTAGCAATCAGCCCCAGCATTTT; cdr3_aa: CASSISSSNQPQHF
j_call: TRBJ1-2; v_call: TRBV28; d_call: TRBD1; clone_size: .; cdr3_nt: TGTGCCAGCAGTTCCGACAGGGAGGTCGGCTACACCTTC; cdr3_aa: CASSSDREVGYTF
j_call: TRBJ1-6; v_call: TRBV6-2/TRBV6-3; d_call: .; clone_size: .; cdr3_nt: TGTGCCAGCAGTTATACGGAGAATTCACCCCTCCACTTT; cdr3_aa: CASSYTENSPLHF
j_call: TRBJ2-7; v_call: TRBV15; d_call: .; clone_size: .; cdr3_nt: TGTGCCACCAGCAGAGATCGGCAGGGCTACGAGCAGTACTTC; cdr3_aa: CATSRDRQGYEQYF
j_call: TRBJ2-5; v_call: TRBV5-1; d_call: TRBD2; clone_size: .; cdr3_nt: TGCGCCAGTAAAACTAGCGGGGGGACTGCGTACCAAGAGACCCAGTACTTC; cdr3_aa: CASKTSGGTAYQETQYF
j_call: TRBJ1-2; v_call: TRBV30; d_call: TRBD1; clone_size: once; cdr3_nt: TGTGCCTGGTACCGGGACAGGGCCAGAAACTATGGCTACACCTTC; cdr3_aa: CAWYRDRARNYGYTF
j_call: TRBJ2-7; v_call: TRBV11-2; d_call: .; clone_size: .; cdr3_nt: TGTGCCAGCAGCGAACAGGGTTATAGTACCTACGAGCAGTACTTC; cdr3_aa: CASSEQGYSTYEQYF
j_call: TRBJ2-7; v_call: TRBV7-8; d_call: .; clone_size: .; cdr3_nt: TGTGCCAGCCAATTATTAGAGGGAGGGGGCTACGAGCAGTACTTC; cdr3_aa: CASQLLEGGGYEQYF